This T cell receptor beta chain comes out of a study of control samples from healthy donors and cancer patients. This clone was seen only once. TCRdb's table, derived via immunoSEQ multiplex PCR, lists solely in-frame clones and lacks some. The data show tens of thousands of clones, 94% seen once. Germline CDR1 reads MNHEY; CDR2 reads SVGAGI. V trimming: 4 bases; J trimming: 4 bases; junction bases outside the gene matches: 4. The CDR3 runs 14 residues. The sample comprised blood. This TCR derives from a man aged 25-45 years in good health. The chain uses TRBV6-5 and TRBJ2-3; TRBD1 matches 8 bases. The CDR3 nucleotides read TGTGCCAGCAGTTGGACAGGGCAGTCAGATACGCAGTATTTT. It encodes CASSWTGQSDTQYF.